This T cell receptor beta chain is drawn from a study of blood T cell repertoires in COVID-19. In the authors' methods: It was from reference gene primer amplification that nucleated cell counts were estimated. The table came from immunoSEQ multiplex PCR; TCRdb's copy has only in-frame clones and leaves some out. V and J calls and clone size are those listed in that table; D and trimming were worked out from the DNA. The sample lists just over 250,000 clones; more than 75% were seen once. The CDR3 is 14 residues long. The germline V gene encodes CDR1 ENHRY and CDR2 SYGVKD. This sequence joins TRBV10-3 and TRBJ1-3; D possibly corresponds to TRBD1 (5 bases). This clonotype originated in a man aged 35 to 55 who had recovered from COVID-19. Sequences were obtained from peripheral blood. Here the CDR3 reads CAIGIQDSGNTIYF. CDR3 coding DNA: TGTGCGATCGGTATACAGGACTCTGGAAACACCATATATTTT.